Below, 5 T cell receptor beta chains from the same sample are listed, as sequenced in a study of T cell responses to AZD1222 COVID-19 vaccine. Only in-frame clones appear in the TCRdb table, and some are missing; sequencing was by immunoSEQ multiplex PCR. This table holds more than 150,000 clones, 94% found once. The sample was peripheral blood, taken on day 0 of AZD1222 vaccination. All receptors come from an adult in good health.

The chain has TRBV18 and TRBJ1-2; 7 bases agree with TRBD1. The CDR3 runs 13 residues. Unmatched junction bases numbered 5, after V lost 2 bases and J lost 8 bases. Germline values: CDR1 KGHSH, CDR2 LQKENI. CDR3 sequence reads: CASSPGQESGYTF. In DNA, the CDR3 is TGTGCCAGCTCACCAGGACAGGAGTCGGGCTACACCTTC.

DNA for the CDR3: TGTGCCAGCAGCCGATTGGGACAGGGGAACGAGCAGTACTTC. It is translated as CASSRLGQGNEQYF. The chain employs TRBV3-1 (or the pseudogene TRBV3-2) and TRBJ2-7, with 10 bases aligning to TRBD1. Germline V gene lookup returns CDR1 LGHDT and CDR2 YNNKEL (reference sequence). Trimming at V came to 4 bases and at J to 5 bases, leaving 5 bases not matched to a gene. CDR3 length: 14 residues.

V and J are TRBV24-1 and TRBJ2-7; D is undetermined. This CDR3 is built from 12 residues. Germline V gene data show CDR1 as KGHDR and CDR2 as SFDVKD. Trimming stripped 5 bases from V and 0 bases from J, with 4 bases between. The CDR3 DNA reads as TGTGCCACCAGTGGCCACTCCTACGAGCAGTACTTC. The encoded protein is CATSGHSYEQYF.

The gene calls are TRBV5-5 and TRBJ1-5, with no clear D. The CDR3 contains 14 residues. From germline, CDR1 is SGHKS and CDR2 YYEKEE (reference sequence). Trimming pared 2 bases from V and 6 bases from J, leaving 12 bases between. The CDR3 spells CASSLSGMGQPQHF. DNA of the CDR3: TGTGCCAGCAGCTTATCCGGTATGGGTCAGCCCCAGCATTTT.

In regard to this clone: Other DNA sequences in this specimen translate into the identical CDR3. The rearrangement links TRBV28 to TRBJ1-2; possibly TRBD1 for D (6 bases). Germline V lookup: CDR1 MDHEN, CDR2 SYDVKM. V was clipped by 2 bases and J by 4 bases, with 14 bases between them. This CDR3 is 15 amino acids long. The CDR3 nucleotides read TGTGCCAGCAGTTTAGGGGGCCAGGGAGGCTATGGCTACACCTTC. Protein: CASSLGGQGGYGYTF.